What follows are 10 T cell receptor beta chains derived from one specimen sequenced in a study of shared clonotypes between healthy human individuals. The assay was immunoSEQ multiplex PCR, and TCRdb's table has in-frame clones only and misses some. The repertoire holds some 2.3 million clones, with over 85% as singletons. The sequencing input was naive CD4+ T cells from PBMCs. Subset meaning: CD45RA+ positively selected. The source of these receptors is a man aged 18 to 30 in good health. Some clones in this sample may be carry-over from other donors' samples.

This clone was detected once. V gene TRBV28 combines with J gene TRBJ1-2; the D is unclear. Germline assignment: CDR1 MDHEN and CDR2 SYDVKM. The V end was cut by 2 bases, the J end by 2 bases, with 12 bases between. The CDR3 spans 15 residues. CDR3 residues: CASSLQWAANYGYTF. The CDR3 DNA is TGTGCCAGCAGTTTACAGTGGGCGGCAAACTATGGCTACACCTTC.

This chain connects TRBV29-1 to TRBJ2-1; 10 bases map to TRBD1. Losses at the gene ends were 6 bases for V and 13 bases for J; bases not matched to a gene: 9. The germline V gene encodes CDR1 SQVTM and CDR2 ANQGSEA. This CDR3 is built from 12 residues. The CDR3 region has the DNA TGCAGCGTGGGAATGGGGGACAGGGGACAGTTCTTC. Residues: CSVGMGDRGQFF.

The chain uses TRBV5-1 and TRBJ2-7; 13 nucleotides match TRBD2. The CDR3 length is 15 residues. Per the germline V gene, CDR1 is SGHRS and CDR2 is YFSETQ. The V gene end was trimmed by 4 bases and the J gene end by 5 bases; junction bases not matched to a gene: 6. CDR3 protein: CASSIGLAGVDEQYF. The CDR3 coding sequence is TGCGCCAGCAGCATAGGACTAGCGGGAGTCGACGAGCAGTACTTC.

This chain links TRBV14 with TRBJ2-7; D unclear. Per germline, CDR1 SGHDN and CDR2 FVKESK. The CDR3 length is 16 residues. V was trimmed by 1 base and J by 4 bases, leaving 17 bases between them. For the CDR3, the DNA is TGTGCCAGCAGCCAAGGTATCTTTGGACGGAGATACGAGCAGTACTTC. It is translated as CASSQGIFGRRYEQYF.

V and J are TRBV21-1 and TRBJ1-3; TRBD1, as called in the table, went unchecked against the DNA. TRBV21-1 is described as a pseudogene. There are 12 residues in the CDR3. The CDR3 DNA reads as TGTGCCAGCAGCACTCTGAAACACGCCATATATTTT. Encoded protein: CASSTLKHAIYF.

This chain links TRBV4-2 with TRBJ1-1, with a tentative D call TRBD1 (6 bases). The length of the CDR3 is 14 residues. Germline V gene lookup returns CDR1 LGHNA and CDR2 YNFKEQ. Trimming pared 2 bases from V and 5 bases from J, leaving 12 bases between. The CDR3 loop is CASSQITGITEAFF. The CDR3 nucleotides are TGTGCCAGCAGCCAAATCACAGGGATTACTGAAGCTTTCTTT.

This clone was seen once. The chain is built from TRBV19 and TRBJ2-7; the match to TRBD1 covers 9 bases. The germline V gene has CDR1 LNHDA and CDR2 SQIVND (reference sequence). The CDR3 is made up of 15 amino acids. The V segment lost 8 bases and the J segment 1 base; nucleotides outside the gene matches: 9. The CDR3 DNA reads TGTGCCAGTTCCCGAGGGGACAGGGAATCCTACGAGCAGTACTTC. It encodes CASSRGDRESYEQYF.

A word on this clone: This sample includes further DNA sequences coding for the same CDR3. The DNA for the CDR3 is TGCGCCAGCAGCTTGGTGGGAACCTCGGAAGAGACCCAGTACTTC. Its translation is CASSLVGTSEETQYF. This rearrangement joins TRBV5-1 to TRBJ2-5; D is unresolved. CDR1 is SGHRS and CDR2 is YFSETQ in the germline V gene. Trimming took 0 bases from V and 3 from J, leaving 12 bases between them. This CDR3 has 15 residues.

This chain connects TRBV5-1 to TRBJ1-4; maybe TRBD1 (6 bases). The CDR3 loop spans 14 amino acids. The ends were cut back, 5 bases at V and 5 bases at J, with 13 bases in the middle. Germline CDR1 SGHRS, CDR2 YFSETQ. The CDR3 DNA reads TGCGCCAGCAGGGCGGACAGCCAAAATGAAAAACTGTTTTTT. Its translation is CASRADSQNEKLFF.

This clone was picked up a small number of times. The chain links TRBV29-1 to TRBJ1-1, with D perhaps matching TRBD1 (5 bases). Trimming took 4 bases from V and 6 from J, leaving 9 bases between them. CDR1 is SQVTM, CDR2 ANQGSEA, per germline. CDR3 size: 11 residues. The CDR3 nucleotides are TGCAGCGTTGGCAGGGTCGCTGAAGCTTTCTTT. Residues: CSVGRVAEAFF.